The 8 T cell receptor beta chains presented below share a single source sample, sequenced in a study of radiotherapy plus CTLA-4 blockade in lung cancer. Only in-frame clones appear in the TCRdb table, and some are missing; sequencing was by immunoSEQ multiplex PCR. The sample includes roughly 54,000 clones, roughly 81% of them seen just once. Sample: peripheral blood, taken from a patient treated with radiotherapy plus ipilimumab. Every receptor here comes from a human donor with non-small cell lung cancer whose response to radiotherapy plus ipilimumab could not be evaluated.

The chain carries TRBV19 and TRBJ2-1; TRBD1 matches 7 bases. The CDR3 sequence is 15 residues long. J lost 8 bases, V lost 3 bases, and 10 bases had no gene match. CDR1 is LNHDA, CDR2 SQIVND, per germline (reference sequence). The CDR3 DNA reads TGTGCCAGTAGTATTCAGGGGGTGTACCGCGATGAGCAGTTCTTC. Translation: CASSIQGVYRDEQFF.

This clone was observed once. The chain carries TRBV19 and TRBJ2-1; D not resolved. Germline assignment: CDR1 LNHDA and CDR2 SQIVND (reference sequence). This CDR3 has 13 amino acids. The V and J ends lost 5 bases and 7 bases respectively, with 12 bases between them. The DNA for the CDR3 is TGTGCCAGTAGTCTAGTCTCGACTAATGAGCAGTTCTTC. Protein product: CASSLVSTNEQFF.

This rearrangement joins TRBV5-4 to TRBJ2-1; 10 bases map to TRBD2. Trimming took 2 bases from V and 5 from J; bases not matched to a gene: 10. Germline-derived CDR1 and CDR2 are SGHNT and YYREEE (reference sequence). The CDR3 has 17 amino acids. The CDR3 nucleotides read TGTGCCAGCAGCTTACCTCCTCAGCGGGAGGGACACAATGAGCAGTTCTTC. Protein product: CASSLPPQREGHNEQFF.

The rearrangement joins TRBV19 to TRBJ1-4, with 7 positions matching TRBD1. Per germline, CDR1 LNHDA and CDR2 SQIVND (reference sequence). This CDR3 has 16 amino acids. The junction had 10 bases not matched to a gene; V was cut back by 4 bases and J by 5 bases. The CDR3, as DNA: TGTGCCAGTAGTAGAGACCACAGGGGCGCCAATGAAAAACTGTTTTTT. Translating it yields CASSRDHRGANEKLFF.

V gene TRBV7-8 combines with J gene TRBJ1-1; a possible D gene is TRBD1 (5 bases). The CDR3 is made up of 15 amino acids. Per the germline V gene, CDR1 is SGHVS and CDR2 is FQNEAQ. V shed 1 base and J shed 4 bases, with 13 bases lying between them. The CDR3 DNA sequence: TGTGCCAGCAGCTTAGGCCGGGGGTGGGCCACTGAAGCTTTCTTT. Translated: CASSLGRGWATEAFF.

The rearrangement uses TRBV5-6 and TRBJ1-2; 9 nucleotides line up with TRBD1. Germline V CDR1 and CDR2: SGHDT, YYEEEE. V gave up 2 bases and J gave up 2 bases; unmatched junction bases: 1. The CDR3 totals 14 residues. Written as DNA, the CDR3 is TGTGCCAGCAGCTTAGGACAGGGGAACTATGGCTACACCTTC. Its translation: CASSLGQGNYGYTF. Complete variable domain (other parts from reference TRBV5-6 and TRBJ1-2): DAGVTQSPTHLIKTRGQQVTLRCSPKSGHDTVSWYQQALGQGPQFIFQYYEEEERQRGNFPDRFSGHQFPNYSSELNVNALLLGDSALYLCASSLGQGNYGYTFGSGTRLTVV.

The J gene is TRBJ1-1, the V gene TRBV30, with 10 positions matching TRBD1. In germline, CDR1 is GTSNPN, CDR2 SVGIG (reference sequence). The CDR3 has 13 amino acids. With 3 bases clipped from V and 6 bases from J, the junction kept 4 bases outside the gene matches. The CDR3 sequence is CAWRRQGAPEAFF. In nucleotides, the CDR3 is TGTGCCTGGAGGAGACAGGGGGCCCCTGAAGCTTTCTTT.

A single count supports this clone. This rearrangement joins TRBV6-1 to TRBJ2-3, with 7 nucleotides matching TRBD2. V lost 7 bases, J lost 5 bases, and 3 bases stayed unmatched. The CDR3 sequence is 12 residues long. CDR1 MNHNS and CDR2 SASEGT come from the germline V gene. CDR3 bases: TGTGCCAGCACGACGGGGGGAGATACGCAGTATTTT. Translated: CASTTGGDTQYF.